This TCR beta chain was identified during a study of blood T cell repertoires in COVID-19. Study background: From the United States, Italy and Spain came samples of acute and convalescent COVID-19. In each case, the material was cDNA or gDNA derived from T cells, B-cell-depleted T cells, or PBMCs.

Clones were sequenced by immunoSEQ multiplex PCR, and TCRdb holds only the in-frame ones, with some missing. Of roughly 150,000 clones listed, approximately 88% are singletons. V shed 3 bases and J 4 bases; nucleotides not matched to a gene: 9. CDR1 LNHDA and CDR2 SQIVND come from the germline V gene (reference sequence). The CDR3 sequence is 16 residues long. The clonotype was recovered from a woman older than 75 with active or convalescent COVID-19. The material sequenced was peripheral blood. This chain connects TRBV19 to TRBJ1-2; 9 bases agree with TRBD1. The CDR3 loop reads CASSIGSGTGSYGYTF. In DNA form, the CDR3 reads TGTGCCAGTAGTATCGGGTCCGGGACAGGGAGCTATGGCTACACCTTC.